Each of the 31 T cell receptor beta chains below was sequenced from the same sample in a study of blood T cells in healthy people across ages. The authors ran a second PCR of roughly 6 to 12 cycles using a sample-barcoded 5' primer and a J-beta primer mix. Using its own MiXCR run on the 5' RACE reads, TCRdb lists one record per CDR3 protein. The repertoire holds some 1.8 million distinct CDR3 sequences, 35% to 50% seen once, with approximately 22% in the top ten. The sequencing input was blood. These receptors all stem from a human donor in good health.

The chain employs TRBV6-5 and TRBJ1-1, with 7 bases matching TRBD1. The CDR3 sequence is 11 residues long. V was pared by 5 bases and J by 10 bases, with 4 bases of the junction left unmatched. CDR1 is MNHEY and CDR2 is SVGAGI in the germline V gene. CDR3 DNA: TGTGCCAGCAGTCGACAGGGAAGAGCTTTCTTT. Translation: CASSRQGRAFF.

This clonotype came up a few times. The V and J genes are TRBV15 and TRBJ1-5, with a weak D call TRBD1 (6 bases). Germline assignment: CDR1 LNHNV and CDR2 YYDKDF (reference sequence). The V and J ends lost 3 bases and 6 bases respectively, with 9 bases between them. This CDR3 has 13 residues. CDR3 nucleotides: TGTGCCACCAGCAGGGGCAGGGGTCAGCCCCAGCATTTT. Amino acids: CATSRGRGQPQHF.

J is TRBJ2-1 and V is TRBV7-2, with TRBD2 as a possible D gene (7 bases). V shed 1 base and J shed 7 bases, with 17 bases lying between them. The CDR3 length is 16 residues. Germline CDR1 is SGHTA and CDR2 is FQGNSA. In DNA, the CDR3 is TGTGCCAGCAGCTTAGACTTGTGGGGGGGCGGGAATGAGCAGTTCTTC. Translating it yields CASSLDLWGGGNEQFF.

This clonotype was recorded at least ten times. The V gene is TRBV29-1, the J gene TRBJ2-3; D is unresolved. The CDR3 spans 13 residues. Trimming took 4 bases from V and 0 from J, leaving 8 bases between them. Germline loops: CDR1 SQVTM, CDR2 ANQGSEA. The CDR3 spells CSVGGRSTDTQYF. The CDR3 coding sequence is TGCAGCGTTGGCGGACGTAGCACAGATACGCAGTATTTT.

This clonotype was seen ten or more times. The chain combines TRBV7-2 with TRBJ2-1; TRBD2 aligns across 11 bases. J lost 8 bases, V lost 3 bases, and 3 bases had no gene match. Germline V gives CDR1 SGHTA, CDR2 FQGNSA. The CDR3 runs to 14 residues. The DNA for the CDR3 is TGTGCCAGCAGCTTGCGACTAGCGGGGTATGAGCAGTTCTTC. This sequence encodes CASSLRLAGYEQFF.

The V call is TRBV9, the J call TRBJ2-5; no firm D call. V was pared by 0 bases and J by 5 bases, with 8 bases between. Per germline, CDR1 SGDLS and CDR2 YYNGEE. There are 13 residues in the CDR3. The CDR3 spells CASSVDSWETQYF. CDR3 bases: TGTGCCAGCAGCGTAGACAGTTGGGAGACCCAGTACTTC.

This clonotype was seen a handful of times. CDR3 nucleotides: TGTGCCAGCCAAGACGGGGGCGCAGATACGCAGTATTTT. Residues: CASQDGGADTQYF. J is TRBJ2-3 and V is TRBV6-5, with D perhaps assigned TRBD1 or TRBD2 (6 bases each). Germline V gene data show CDR1 as MNHEY and CDR2 as SVGAGI. The length of the CDR3 is 13 residues. The germline V and J ends were trimmed by 8 bases and 4 bases, with 13 bases remaining between them.

This clonotype was observed a few times. This chain uses TRBV5-1 with TRBJ2-3; 10 nucleotides match TRBD2. The V gene end was trimmed by 1 base and the J gene end by 6 bases; junction bases not matched to a gene: 11. CDR3 length: 17 residues. From germline, CDR1 is SGHRS and CDR2 YFSETQ. The CDR3 here is CASSLRLAGAFDDTQYF. The CDR3 nucleotides are TGCGCCAGCAGCTTGCGTCTAGCGGGGGCCTTTGATGATACGCAGTATTTT.

The rearrangement links TRBV4-3 to TRBJ2-1; no reliable D call. Germline V CDR1 and CDR2: LGHNA, YSLEER. The CDR3 extends over 13 amino acids. The V gene lost 6 bases and the J gene lost 8 bases, with 14 bases spanning the gap. This CDR3 reads CASSRTPLHEQFF. DNA of the CDR3: TGCGCCAGCAGTAGGACGCCCCTCCATGAGCAGTTCTTC.

This chain joins TRBV25-1 and TRBJ1-4, with D perhaps matching TRBD1 (5 bases). The CDR3 covers 15 residues. V was trimmed by 4 bases and J by 4 bases, leaving 13 bases between them. CDR1 is MGHDK and CDR2 is SYGVNS in the germline V gene. CDR3 protein: CASSVPGRSNEKLFF. In nucleotides, the CDR3 is TGTGCCAGCAGTGTTCCGGGACGGAGTAATGAAAAACTGTTTTTT.

This rearrangement joins TRBV20-1 to TRBJ2-1, with 9 bases matching TRBD2. V lost 2 bases and J lost 0; bases outside the gene matches: 5. Germline V gene lookup returns CDR1 DFQATT and CDR2 SNEGSKA (reference sequence). The CDR3 length is 16 residues. CDR3 DNA sequence: TGCAGTGCTAGATTTAGCGGGGGAGGCTCCTACAATGAGCAGTTCTTC. Its protein is CSARFSGGGSYNEQFF.

This rearrangement joins TRBV7-9 to TRBJ1-3; the D is unclear. V was cut by 5 bases and J by 0 bases, with 14 bases left in between. Germline lookup yields CDR1 SEHNR and CDR2 FQNEAQ (reference sequence). This CDR3 region has 16 residues. The DNA of the CDR3 is TGTGCCAGCAGCCTCTCTGAGGCAACCTCTGGAAACACCATATATTTT. Amino acids: CASSLSEATSGNTIYF.

This sequence joins TRBV5-1 and TRBJ2-7; possibly TRBD1 or TRBD2 for D (7 bases each). The V gene's germline CDR1 is SGHRS and CDR2 YFSETQ. This CDR3 region has 13 residues. Trimming took off 4 bases at V and 11 bases at J, with 19 bases between the two ends. The CDR3, as DNA: TGCGCCAGCAGCCTCACAGGGGAACGGGAGGAGTACTTC. Translation: CASSLTGEREEYF.

This clonotype was found a few times. The chain links TRBV3-1 to TRBJ1-1; TRBD1 agrees at 7 bases. Germline V lookup: CDR1 LGHDT, CDR2 YNNKEL (reference sequence). The CDR3 is made up of 17 amino acids. Trimming cost V 4 bases and J 4 bases; bases outside gene matches: 15. The CDR3 sequence is CASSPAATGKVSTEAFF. The CDR3 DNA reads as TGTGCCAGCAGCCCGGCGGCGACAGGGAAAGTCAGCACTGAAGCTTTCTTT.

V and J are TRBV20-1 and TRBJ1-5; D gene uncertain. CDR1 and CDR2 (germline): DFQATT, SNEGSKA (reference sequence). V was clipped by 3 bases and J by 8 bases, with 20 bases between them. CDR3 length equals 15 residues. Here the CDR3 reads CSASSGSTEIKPQHF. CDR3 nucleotide sequence: TGCAGTGCTAGCTCGGGTTCCACGGAAATCAAGCCCCAGCATTTT.

This sequence joins TRBV4-3 and TRBJ2-7; D possibly matches TRBD1 or TRBD2 (5 bases each). Germline V gene sequence: CDR1 LGHNA, CDR2 YSLEER. Trimming stripped 0 bases from V and 1 base from J, with 10 bases between. CDR3 length: 15 residues. In DNA form, the CDR3 reads TGCGCCAGCAGCCAAGAGGTGGGGGATTCCTACGAGCAGTACTTC. Its protein product is CASSQEVGDSYEQYF.

V usage is TRBV29-1 and J usage is TRBJ2-5, with D possibly being TRBD2 (5 bases). This CDR3 comprises 13 residues. The V gene lost 1 base and the J gene lost 3 bases, with 9 bases spanning the gap. CDR1 and CDR2 (germline): SQVTM, ANQGSEA. This CDR3 is CSVEATTKETQYF. The CDR3 bases are TGCAGCGTTGAAGCGACTACCAAAGAGACCCAGTACTTC.

The chain employs TRBV6-6 and TRBJ2-5; tentative D call: TRBD1 (8 bases). Germline lookup yields CDR1 MNHNY and CDR2 SVGAGI (reference sequence). Trimming removed 1 base at V and 11 bases at J, with 17 bases between. This CDR3 has 14 residues. Here the CDR3 DNA reads TGTGCCAGCAGTTACTTGGACAGGGTGCGGGAGCAGTACTTC. Amino acids: CASSYLDRVREQYF.

The chain is built from TRBV7-2 and TRBJ2-3; D is unresolved. Germline values: CDR1 SGHTA, CDR2 FQGNSA. The CDR3 loop spans 15 amino acids. Trimming took 5 bases from V and 0 from J, leaving 12 bases between them. The CDR3 here is CASSRSLSSTDTQYF. In nucleotides, the CDR3 is TGTGCCAGCAGCCGCAGTTTATCTAGCACAGATACGCAGTATTTT. Variable domain in full (rest from reference TRBV7-2 and TRBJ2-3): GAGVSQSPSNKVTEKGKDVELRCDPISGHTALYWYRQSLGQGLEFLIYFQGNSAPDKSGLPSDRFSAERTGGSVSTLTIQRTQQEDSAVYLCASSRSLSSTDTQYFGPGTRLTVL.

J is TRBJ1-6 and V is TRBV20-1, with D uncertain. Trimming took 0 bases from V and 10 from J, leaving 13 bases between them. The germline V gene encodes CDR1 DFQATT and CDR2 SNEGSKA (reference sequence). The CDR3 has 14 amino acids. The chain's CDR3 is CSARDLGLRSPLHF. The CDR3 bases are TGCAGTGCTAGAGATCTGGGATTGCGGTCACCCCTCCACTTT.

A few counts support this clonotype. The V and J genes are TRBV20-1 and TRBJ2-1, with no clear D. This CDR3 region has 11 residues. Per germline, CDR1 DFQATT and CDR2 SNEGSKA (reference sequence). The CDR3 bases are TGCAGCCTAAATGGCCTCAATGAGCAGTTCTTC. Its protein is CSLNGLNEQFF.

This clonotype has only a few counts. The gene calls are TRBV6-1 and TRBJ2-1, with D maybe TRBD2 (6 bases). Germline V gives CDR1 MNHNS, CDR2 SASEGT. The CDR3 has 16 amino acids. V was cut by 3 bases and J by 4 bases, with 16 bases left in between. Here the CDR3 DNA reads TGTGCCAGCAGTGAGATGTCGGGGGAGATATACAATGAGCAGTTCTTC. Its translation is CASSEMSGEIYNEQFF.

This clonotype has more than one count but fewer than ten. The rearrangement links TRBV7-2 to TRBJ2-1, with 9 bases aligning to TRBD2. CDR3 length: 14 amino acids. Germline values: CDR1 SGHTA, CDR2 FQGNSA. V was pared by 3 bases and J by 6 bases, with 3 bases of the junction left unmatched. The CDR3 nucleotides read TGTGCCAGCAGCTTTAAACTAGCGGGCAATGAGCAGTTCTTC. This codes for CASSFKLAGNEQFF. Based on the CDR3 plus reference TRBV7-2 and TRBJ2-1, the full variable domain is GAGVSQSPSNKVTEKGKDVELRCDPISGHTALYWYRQSLGQGLEFLIYFQGNSAPDKSGLPSDRFSAERTGGSVSTLTIQRTQQEDSAVYLCASSFKLAGNEQFFGPGTRLTVL.

This chain links TRBV6-5 with TRBJ2-7; D perhaps matches TRBD1 (6 bases). The CDR3 contains 16 residues. CDR1 and CDR2 (germline): MNHEY, SVGAGI. V gave up 0 bases and J gave up 3 bases, with 15 bases separating them. The CDR3 DNA reads TGTGCCAGCAGTTACTCGTCGTGGACAGCGAACTACGAGCAGTACTTC. This encodes CASSYSSWTANYEQYF.

The CDR3 nucleotides are TGTGCGTCAGGGGTTAGGGGGATAGAGACCCAGTACTTC. Residues: CASGVRGIETQYF. The genes are TRBV12-3 or TRBV12-4 and TRBJ2-5; D is perhaps TRBD1 (6 bases). The CDR3 contains 13 residues.

There are a few counts of this clonotype. This chain uses TRBV2 with TRBJ2-1; the D gene could be TRBD1 or TRBD2 (6 bases each). V gave up 0 bases and J gave up 7 bases, with 28 bases separating them. This CDR3 has 20 amino acids. Germline CDR1 and CDR2: SNHLY and FYNNEI. The CDR3 DNA follows: TGTGCCAGCAGTGAAGCGTACGGGGGCGTGGATGAAAAGGCTCCTAATGAGCAGTTCTTC. Its translation is CASSEAYGGVDEKAPNEQFF.

The genes are TRBV20-1 and TRBJ2-1; D unresolved. This CDR3 is built from 16 residues. V was cut by 0 bases and J by 0 bases, with 12 bases left in between. In germline, CDR1 is DFQATT, CDR2 SNEGSKA (reference sequence). The CDR3 loop is CSARDDGPSSYNEQFF. CDR3 nucleotide sequence: TGCAGTGCTAGAGATGACGGGCCCAGCTCCTACAATGAGCAGTTCTTC.

The gene calls are TRBV7-2 and TRBJ1-6; D unclear. Trimming took off 5 bases at V and 14 bases at J, with 19 bases between the two ends. The V gene's germline CDR1 is SGHTA and CDR2 FQGNSA. This CDR3 comprises 14 residues. The CDR3 nucleotides are TGTGCCAGCAGCGAAAGTGGGGTAACGAAGACCCTCCACTTT. Translated: CASSESGVTKTLHF.

The chain combines TRBV4-2 with TRBJ2-1; 11 bases line up with TRBD2. Trimming took 0 bases from V and 5 from J; bases not matched to a gene: 3. This CDR3 contains 16 residues. The V gene's germline CDR1 is LGHNA and CDR2 YNFKEQ. This CDR3 is CASSQEGLAVNNEQFF. The CDR3, as DNA: TGTGCCAGCAGCCAAGAGGGACTAGCGGTGAACAATGAGCAGTTCTTC.

Turning to this clonotype: One end of the junction does not line up with germline, which may come from a read error. This chain joins TRBV7-2 and TRBJ1-2; D call uncertain. The CDR3 is made up of 13 amino acids. Germline V gene data show CDR1 as SGHTA and CDR2 as FQGNSA. In nucleotides, the CDR3 is TGTTCCAGCACCTTAGAACCAGGAGGGGGCTACACCTTC. Its protein is CSSTLEPGGGYTF.

The sample holds a few counts of this clonotype. The V gene is TRBV28, the J gene TRBJ2-1, with D unresolved. CDR1 is MDHEN and CDR2 is SYDVKM in the germline V gene. The CDR3 consists of 14 residues. V lost 5 bases, J lost 4 bases, and 12 bases lay in between. The DNA for the CDR3 is TGTGCCAGCAGTCCGCCCCCTTCGTACAATGAGCAGTTCTTC. This translates into CASSPPPSYNEQFF.